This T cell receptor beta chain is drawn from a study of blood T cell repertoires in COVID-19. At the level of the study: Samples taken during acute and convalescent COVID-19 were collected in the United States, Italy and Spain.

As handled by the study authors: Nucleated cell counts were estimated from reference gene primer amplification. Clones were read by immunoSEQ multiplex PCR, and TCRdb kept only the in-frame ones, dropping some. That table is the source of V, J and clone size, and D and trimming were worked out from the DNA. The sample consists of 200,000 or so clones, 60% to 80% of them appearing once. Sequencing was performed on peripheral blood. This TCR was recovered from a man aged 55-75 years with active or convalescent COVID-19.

The CDR3 nucleotides are TGTGCCAGCAGCTCCCCGATCGGGACACTACGCATCTACGAGCAGTACTTC. This sequence encodes CASSSPIGTLRIYEQYF. The chain joins TRBV7-8 to TRBJ2-7; tentatively, D is TRBD1 (6 bases). CDR3 length equals 17 residues. Between the trimmed V and J ends, which lost 4 bases and 3 bases, there was a span of 22 bases. CDR1 and CDR2 from the germline V gene are SGHVS and FQNEAQ.